A single sample is the source of the 22 T cell receptor beta chains below, sequenced in a study of cytomegalovirus exposure and HLA in healthy donors. TCRdb's table, derived via immunoSEQ multiplex PCR, lists solely in-frame clones and lacks some. The table has roughly 150,000 clones, roughly 86% seen once. What was sequenced was PBMCs. All receptors come from a man between 18 and 35 years old in good health and CMV-seropositive.

This clone has just a few counts. The CDR3 nucleotides read TGTGCCAGCAGCTCTCGACAGGGGTCCGGGGAGCTGTTTTTT. Its translation is CASSSRQGSGELFF. The chain uses TRBV7-3 and TRBJ2-2; TRBD1 matches 8 bases. The CDR3 totals 14 residues. V shed 4 bases, J shed 6 bases, and the junction held 4 bases outside the gene matches. The germline gives CDR1 SGHTA, CDR2 FQGTGA.

The chain uses TRBV7-9 and TRBJ2-7; 7 nucleotides line up with TRBD2. There are 12 residues in the CDR3. Germline CDR1 reads SEHNR; CDR2 reads FQNEAQ (reference sequence). With 11 bases clipped from V and 1 base from J, the junction kept 5 bases outside the gene matches. CDR3 nucleotide sequence: TGTGCCGGGGGGGTAGGATCCTACGAGCAGTACTTC. It encodes CAGGVGSYEQYF.

For the CDR3, the DNA is TGTGCCAGCTCACCGGCGACAGGCCCCAGCGAGCAGTACTTC. It translates to CASSPATGPSEQYF. The genes are TRBV18 and TRBJ2-7, with D perhaps TRBD1 (6 bases). Trimming stripped 3 bases from V and 6 bases from J, with 15 bases between. The CDR3 is 14 residues long. CDR1 is KGHSH and CDR2 is LQKENI in the germline V gene.

V usage is TRBV7-2 and J usage is TRBJ2-7; D gene unclear. V lost 5 bases and J 3 bases, leaving 11 bases between the germline ends. The length of the CDR3 is 13 residues. Per germline, CDR1 SGHTA and CDR2 FQGNSA. The CDR3 is CASSQNPIYEQYF. The DNA for the CDR3 is TGTGCCAGCAGCCAGAATCCGATCTACGAGCAGTACTTC.

This chain connects TRBV6-5 to TRBJ2-2; 10 nucleotides line up with TRBD1. CDR1 MNHEY and CDR2 SVGAGI come from the germline V gene. CDR3 length: 15 amino acids. Trimming at V came to 0 bases and at J to 9 bases, leaving 4 bases not matched to a gene. The CDR3 DNA follows: TGTGCCAGCAGTTACTCGGGGACAGGGGTATGGGAGCTGTTTTTT. Residues: CASSYSGTGVWELFF.

This clone was recorded a few times. The rearrangement links TRBV2 to TRBJ2-3, with 9 positions matching TRBD2. Losses at the gene ends were 1 base for V and 5 bases for J; bases not matched to a gene: 4. The germline gives CDR1 SNHLY, CDR2 FYNNEI. The CDR3 is 15 amino acids. As DNA, the CDR3 is TGTGCCAGCAGTGAAGGCGGGAGGGCCGGAGATACGCAGTATTTT. Protein product: CASSEGGRAGDTQYF.

CDR3 coding DNA: TGTGCCAGCATGGGGGGGCTAACTAATGAAAAACTGTTTTTT. Translated: CASMGGLTNEKLFF. The chain is built from TRBV28 and TRBJ1-4; D perhaps matches TRBD1 (6 bases). The CDR3 has 14 residues. Germline-derived CDR1 and CDR2 are MDHEN and SYDVKM. V lost 7 bases and J 1 base, leaving 10 bases between the germline ends. Based on the CDR3 plus reference TRBV28 and TRBJ1-4, the full variable domain is DVKVTQSSRYLVKRTGEKVFLECVQDMDHENMFWYRQDPGLGLRLIYFSYDVKMKEKGDIPEGYSVSREKKERFSLILESASTNQTSMYLCASMGGLTNEKLFFGSGTQLSVL.

The chain uses TRBV7-2 and TRBJ2-7; D unresolved. Germline assignment: CDR1 SGHTA and CDR2 FQGNSA. The CDR3 runs to 13 residues. V lost 2 bases to trimming and J lost 0 bases, with 5 bases between them. CDR3 protein: CASSLRVSYEQYF. CDR3 DNA sequence: TGTGCCAGCAGCTTACGAGTCTCCTACGAGCAGTACTTC.

This chain uses TRBV5-4 with TRBJ1-1, with TRBD1 as a possible D gene (5 bases). The CDR3 length is 14 residues. The germline CDR1 and CDR2 sequences are SGHNT and YYREEE (reference sequence). Trimming shortened V by 0 bases and J by 4 bases, and 10 bases separated the two germline ends. For the CDR3, the DNA is TGTGCCAGCAGCTTGGGTCAGGGTCCCACTGAAGCTTTCTTT. Amino acids: CASSLGQGPTEAFF.

The chain recombines TRBV27 with TRBJ1-5; TRBD1 is a possible D gene (5 bases). V lost 6 bases, J lost 0 bases, and 9 bases lay in between. There are 14 residues in the CDR3. The germline CDR1 and CDR2 sequences are MNHEY and SMNVEV (reference sequence). CDR3 bases: TGTGCCAGCAGCCGGACAAGTAGCAATCAGCCCCAGCATTTT. Translation: CASSRTSSNQPQHF.

CDR3 sequence reads: CASIPGGGSYNEQFF. As DNA, the CDR3 is TGCGCCAGCATCCCGGGGGGGGGCTCCTACAATGAGCAGTTCTTC. The chain joins TRBV5-1 to TRBJ2-1; 8 bases match TRBD2. Germline CDR1 is SGHRS and CDR2 is YFSETQ. This CDR3 has 15 amino acids. Trimming cost V 6 bases and J 0 bases; bases outside gene matches: 5.

V is TRBV6-1 and J is TRBJ1-1; 8 positions agree with TRBD1. The V and J ends lost 6 bases and 5 bases, in that order; junction bases with no gene match: 8. The CDR3 runs to 14 residues. The germline CDR1 and CDR2 sequences are MNHNS and SASEGT. CDR3 in amino acids: CASRRGQGGTEAFF. The CDR3 nucleotides read TGTGCCAGCAGAAGAGGACAGGGTGGGACTGAAGCTTTCTTT.

The V call is TRBV6-5, the J call TRBJ1-5; maybe TRBD1 (5 bases). Germline assignment: CDR1 MNHEY and CDR2 SVGAGI. This CDR3 has 14 residues. Trimming stripped 0 bases from V and 7 bases from J, with 10 bases between. The CDR3 DNA is TGTGCCAGCAGTTACTCGAAAGGGGTCCAGCCCCAGCATTTT. This sequence encodes CASSYSKGVQPQHF.

The chain is built from TRBV5-6 and TRBJ2-1, with D possibly TRBD1 on 6 matching bases. V was trimmed by 4 bases and J by 7 bases, leaving 12 bases between them. The CDR3 has 13 residues. Germline CDR1 reads SGHDT; CDR2 reads YYEEEE. CDR3 nucleotide sequence: TGTGCCAGCAGCCCGAAGGGACAAAATGAGCAGTTCTTC. This sequence encodes CASSPKGQNEQFF.

The rearrangement joins TRBV7-2 to TRBJ1-4, with 9 nucleotides matching TRBD1. The CDR3 totals 13 residues. The ends lost 5 bases at V and 13 bases at J; junction bases unmatched: 8. Germline CDR1 is SGHTA and CDR2 is FQGNSA. CDR3 DNA sequence: TGTGCCAGCAGCGAACGAACAGGGGGCTTACTGTTTTTT. Translated, it gives CASSERTGGLLFF. Variable domain in full (rest from reference TRBV7-2 and TRBJ1-4): GAGVSQSPSNKVTEKGKDVELRCDPISGHTALYWYRQSLGQGLEFLIYFQGNSAPDKSGLPSDRFSAERTGGSVSTLTIQRTQQEDSAVYLCASSERTGGLLFFGSGTQLSVL.

The rearrangement links TRBV28 to TRBJ2-7, with a weak D call TRBD1 (7 bases). The CDR3 contains 16 residues. Per germline, CDR1 MDHEN and CDR2 SYDVKM. V gave up 6 bases and J gave up 4 bases, with 22 bases separating them. The CDR3 DNA reads TGTGCCAGCAGCCTCGACAGGGACTCCCGGCGATACGAGCAGTACTTC. Amino acids: CASSLDRDSRRYEQYF. Full variable domain (missing parts from reference TRBV28 and TRBJ2-7): DVKVTQSSRYLVKRTGEKVFLECVQDMDHENMFWYRQDPGLGLRLIYFSYDVKMKEKGDIPEGYSVSREKKERFSLILESASTNQTSMYLCASSLDRDSRRYEQYFGPGTRLTVT.

The rearrangement links TRBV5-1 to TRBJ1-4; 9 bases agree with TRBD1. V gave up 4 bases and J gave up 4 bases; unmatched junction bases: 5. The CDR3 is 15 residues long. In germline, CDR1 is SGHRS, CDR2 YFSETQ. The CDR3 sequence is CASSPRTGVNEKLFF. DNA of the CDR3: TGCGCCAGCAGCCCTAGGACAGGGGTTAATGAAAAACTGTTTTTT.

The CDR3: CASSEAAQGRNEQFF. CDR3 coding DNA: TGTGCCAGCAGTGAAGCCGCACAGGGCCGGAATGAGCAGTTCTTC. The rearrangement uses TRBV6-1 and TRBJ2-1; maybe TRBD1 (6 bases). Germline assignment: CDR1 MNHNS and CDR2 SASEGT. The CDR3 sequence is 15 residues long. V was cut by 0 bases and J by 7 bases, with 13 bases left in between.

This rearrangement joins TRBV28 to TRBJ2-7, with 7 bases aligning to TRBD2. CDR1 and CDR2 from the germline V gene are MDHEN and SYDVKM. Trimming cost V 4 bases and J 1 base; bases outside gene matches: 4. The CDR3 is made up of 14 amino acids. This CDR3 is CASSSREGSYEQYF. CDR3 sequence (DNA): TGTGCCAGCAGTTCCAGGGAGGGTTCCTACGAGCAGTACTTC.

The J gene is TRBJ1-1, the V gene TRBV11-1; D ambiguous. The length of the CDR3 is 17 residues. Germline-derived CDR1 and CDR2 are SGHAT and FQDESV (reference sequence). Trimming stripped 5 bases from V and 1 base from J, with 20 bases between. The CDR3 is CASSPGPLLEGNTEAFF. For the CDR3, the DNA is TGTGCCAGCAGCCCAGGACCTCTTTTGGAGGGGAACACTGAAGCTTTCTTT.

This clone showed up just once. This chain joins TRBV9 and TRBJ2-7; the match to TRBD1 covers 8 bases. This CDR3 comprises 14 residues. Germline CDR1 and CDR2: SGDLS and YYNGEE. Trimming removed 0 bases from V and 5 bases from J; junction bases left unmatched: 4. The CDR3 DNA reads as TGTGCCAGCAGCGTAGGGGGGACAGGAAACGAGCAGTACTTC. It specifies CASSVGGTGNEQYF.

The CDR3 here is CASAGEGGGPQHF. The CDR3 coding sequence is TGTGCCAGCGCCGGGGAGGGCGGGGGGCCCCAGCATTTT. The V and J genes are TRBV6-4 and TRBJ1-5, with D possibly TRBD1 on 5 matching bases. This CDR3 has 13 residues. The V gene lost 8 bases and the J gene lost 9 bases, with 17 bases spanning the gap. Germline V gene data show CDR1 as MRHNA and CDR2 as SNTAGT.